These T cell receptor beta chains were read from a single sample in a study of Graves' ophthalmopathy and Graves' hyperthyroidism. TCRdb recomputed calls from the multiplex PCR reads with MiXCR, one row per CDR3 protein. The repertoire consists of roughly 500,000 distinct CDR3 sequences, with 14% occurring once and the leading ten covering about 9.4%. Sequenced sample: blood. The receptors here all came from a woman aged 25 to 39 with Graves' ophthalmopathy. Both conserved end residues are part of each CDR3. The D gene is left open where the match is weak. The size entry is marked missing in some rows and otherwise reads once, few, many or a size class.

>.|TRBV6-5|TRBJ2-5|15|many
CASSYSGQPPETQYF
TGTGCCAGCAGTTACTCGGGACAACCCCCAGAGACCCAGTACTTC
>TRBD1|TRBV28|TRBJ2-3|18|many
CASSLGAGGAFQADTQYF
TGTGCCAGCAGTTTGGGGGCAGGGGGCGCTTTTCAGGCAGATACGCAGTATTTT
>.|TRBV27|TRBJ1-2|13|many
CASSPLGRYGYTF
TGTGCCAGCAGTCCCCTCGGCCGTTATGGCTACACCTTC
>TRBD1|TRBV6-1|TRBJ2-7|13|many
CASSDRGFYEQYF
TGTGCCAGCAGCGACAGGGGGTTTTACGAGCAGTACTTC
>TRBD1|TRBV10-3|TRBJ1-5|16|few
CAGQGADPLSNQPQHF
TGTGCCGGTCAGGGGGCGGACCCGCTTAGCAATCAGCCCCAGCATTTT
>.|TRBV7-8|TRBJ2-7|15|many
CASSLAFGAPGEQYF
TGTGCCAGCAGCTTAGCTTTCGGGGCCCCCGGGGAGCAGTACTTC
>TRBD1|TRBV6-1|TRBJ1-2|14|many
CASRGTGLYYGYTF
TGTGCCAGCAGGGGGACAGGGTTGTACTATGGCTACACCTTC
>.|TRBV5-6|TRBJ1-2|13|.
CASDVAGGYGYTF
TGTGCCAGCGACGTCGCCGGGGGCTATGGCTACACCTTC
>.|TRBV6-5|TRBJ1-2|15|many
CASSYSPGTAYGYTF
TGTGCCAGCAGTTACTCGCCGGGGACGGCGTATGGCTACACCTTC
>TRBD1|TRBV6-2/TRBV6-3|TRBJ1-1|14|.
CASSFTGVYTDAFF
TGTGCCAGCAGTTTTACAGGGGTCTACACTGATGCTTTCTTT
>.|TRBV15|TRBJ1-2|12|many
CATSRRGSGYTF
TGTGCCACCAGCAGAAGGGGAAGTGGCTACACCTTC
>.|TRBV30|TRBJ1-1|12|many
CAWRVENTEAFF
TGTGCCTGGAGGGTGGAGAACACTGAAGCTTTCTTT
>.|TRBV6-1|TRBJ1-2|12|many
CASTPDYYGYTF
TGTGCCAGCACCCCGGACTACTATGGCTACACCTTC
>TRBD1|TRBV28|TRBJ1-2|13|many
CASSPQGPFFSTF
TGTGCCAGCAGCCCACAGGGGCCTTTTTTTAGCACCTTC
>TRBD1|TRBV19|TRBJ1-1|17|.
CASSIPPLTGGRTEAFF
TGTGCCAGTAGTATACCCCCACTCACAGGGGGCCGTACTGAAGCTTTCTTT
>.|TRBV11-2|TRBJ1-5|13|once
CASSYQSNQPQHF
TGTGCCAGCAGTTATCAGAGTAATCAGCCCCAGCATTTT
>.|TRBV11-2|TRBJ2-7|16|few
CASSLVGLADSYEQYF
TGTGCCAGCAGCTTAGTGGGACTTGCGGACTCCTACGAGCAGTACTTC
>.|TRBV24-1|TRBJ2-3|12|.
CATSQGWDTQYF
TGTGCCACCAGCCAGGGATGGGATACGCAGTATTTT
>.|TRBV28|TRBJ2-7|11|many
CASSLGVEQYF
TGTGCCAGCAGCTTAGGGGTCGAGCAGTACTTC
>.|TRBV30|TRBJ1-1|10|many
CAWSGTEAFF
TGTGCCTGGAGTGGGACTGAAGCTTTCTTT
>.|TRBV11-2|TRBJ2-7|15|.
CASTSPRGSLYEQYF
TGTGCCAGCACCTCCCCACGGGGGAGCCTCTACGAGCAGTACTTC
>.|TRBV4-1|TRBJ2-7|17|many
CASSQASLGGRSYEQYF
TGCGCCAGCAGCCAAGCCTCACTCGGGGGCCGTTCCTACGAGCAGTACTTC
>TRBD1|TRBV12-3/TRBV12-4|TRBJ2-5|13|many
CASRDRSQETQYF
TGTGCCAGCAGGGACAGGTCGCAAGAGACCCAGTACTTC
>.|TRBV20-1|TRBJ2-7|15|.
CSARDPAGGGYEQYF
TGCAGTGCTAGAGATCCGGCAGGGGGGGGCTACGAGCAGTACTTC
>.|TRBV2|TRBJ2-1|15|.
CASSEEGPIYNEQFF
TGTGCCAGCAGTGAAGAGGGACCAATCTACAATGAGCAGTTCTTC